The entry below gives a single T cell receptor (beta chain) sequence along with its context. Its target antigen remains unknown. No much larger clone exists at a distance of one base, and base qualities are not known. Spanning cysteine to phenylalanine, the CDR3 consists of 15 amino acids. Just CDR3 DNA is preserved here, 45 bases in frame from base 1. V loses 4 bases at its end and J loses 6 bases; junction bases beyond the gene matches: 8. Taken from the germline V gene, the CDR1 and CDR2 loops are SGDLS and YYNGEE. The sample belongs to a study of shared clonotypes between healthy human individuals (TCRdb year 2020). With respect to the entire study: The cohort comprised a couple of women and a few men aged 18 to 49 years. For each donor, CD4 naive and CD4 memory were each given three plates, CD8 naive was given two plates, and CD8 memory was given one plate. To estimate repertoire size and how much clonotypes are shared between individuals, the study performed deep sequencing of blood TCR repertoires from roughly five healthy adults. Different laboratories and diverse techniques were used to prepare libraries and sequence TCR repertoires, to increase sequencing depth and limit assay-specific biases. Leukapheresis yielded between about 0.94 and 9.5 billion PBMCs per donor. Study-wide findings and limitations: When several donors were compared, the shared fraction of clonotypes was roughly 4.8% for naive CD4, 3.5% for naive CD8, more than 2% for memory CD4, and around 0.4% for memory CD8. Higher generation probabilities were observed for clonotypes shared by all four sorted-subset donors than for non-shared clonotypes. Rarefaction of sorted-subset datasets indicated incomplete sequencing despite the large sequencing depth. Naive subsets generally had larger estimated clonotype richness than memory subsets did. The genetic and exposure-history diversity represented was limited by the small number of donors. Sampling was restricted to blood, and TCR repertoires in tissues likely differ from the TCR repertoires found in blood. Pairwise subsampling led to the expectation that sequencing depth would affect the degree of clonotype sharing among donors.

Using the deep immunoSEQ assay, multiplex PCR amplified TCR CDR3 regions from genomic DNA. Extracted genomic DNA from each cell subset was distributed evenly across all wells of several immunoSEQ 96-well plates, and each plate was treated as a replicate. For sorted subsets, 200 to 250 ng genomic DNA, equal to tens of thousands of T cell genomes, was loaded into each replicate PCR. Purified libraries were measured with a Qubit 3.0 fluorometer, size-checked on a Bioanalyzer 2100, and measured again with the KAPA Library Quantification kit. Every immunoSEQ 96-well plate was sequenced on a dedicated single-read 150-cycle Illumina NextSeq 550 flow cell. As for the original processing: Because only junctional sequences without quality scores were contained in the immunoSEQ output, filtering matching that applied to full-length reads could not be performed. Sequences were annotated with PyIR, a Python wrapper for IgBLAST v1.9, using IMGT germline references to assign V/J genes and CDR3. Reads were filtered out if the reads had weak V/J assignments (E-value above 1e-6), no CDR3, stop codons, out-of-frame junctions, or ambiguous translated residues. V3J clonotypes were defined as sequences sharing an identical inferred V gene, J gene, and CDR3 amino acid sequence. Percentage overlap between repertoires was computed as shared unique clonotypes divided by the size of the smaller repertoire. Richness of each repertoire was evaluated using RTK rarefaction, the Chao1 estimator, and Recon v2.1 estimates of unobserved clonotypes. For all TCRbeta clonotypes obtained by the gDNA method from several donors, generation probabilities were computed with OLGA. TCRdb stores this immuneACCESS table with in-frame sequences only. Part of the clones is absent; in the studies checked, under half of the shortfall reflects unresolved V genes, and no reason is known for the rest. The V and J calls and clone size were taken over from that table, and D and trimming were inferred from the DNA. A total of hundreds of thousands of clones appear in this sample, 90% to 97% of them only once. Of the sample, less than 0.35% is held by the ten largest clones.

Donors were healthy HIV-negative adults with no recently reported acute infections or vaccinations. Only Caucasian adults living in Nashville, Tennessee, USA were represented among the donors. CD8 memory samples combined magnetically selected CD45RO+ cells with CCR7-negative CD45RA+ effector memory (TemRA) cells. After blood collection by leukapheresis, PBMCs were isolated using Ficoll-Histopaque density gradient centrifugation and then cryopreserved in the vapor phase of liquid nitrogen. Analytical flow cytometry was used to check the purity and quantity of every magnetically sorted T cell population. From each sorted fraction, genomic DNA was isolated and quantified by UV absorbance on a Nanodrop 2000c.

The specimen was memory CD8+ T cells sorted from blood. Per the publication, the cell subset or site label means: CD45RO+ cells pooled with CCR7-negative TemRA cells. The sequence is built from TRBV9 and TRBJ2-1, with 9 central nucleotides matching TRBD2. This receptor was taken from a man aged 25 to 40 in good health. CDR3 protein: CASSPRVAGVNEQFF. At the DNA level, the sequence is TGTGCCAGCAGCCCGAGGGTAGCGGGAGTCAATGAGCAGTTCTTC.